The T cell receptor (beta chain) described here comes from a study of T cell repertoires in cytomegalovirus infection. TCRdb itself ran the reads through MiXCR, one entry per CDR3 protein. This table holds 150,000 to 200,000 distinct CDR3 sequences, about 28% found once. V was trimmed by 4 bases and J by 3 bases, leaving 18 bases between them. The CDR3 runs to 16 residues. Germline CDR1 is SEHNR and CDR2 is FQNEAQ (reference sequence). This clonotype was observed a handful of times. The TCR comes from a human donor in good health (CMV status not recorded). Some clones in this sample may be carry-over from other donors' samples. The specimen was PBMCs. The genes are TRBV7-9 and TRBJ1-1; D possibly corresponds to TRBD1 (6 bases). CDR3 DNA sequence: TGTGCCAGCAGCTCAGCCGCAGGGGAGGGGGACACTGAAGCTTTCTTT. Protein sequence: CASSSAAGEGDTEAFF.